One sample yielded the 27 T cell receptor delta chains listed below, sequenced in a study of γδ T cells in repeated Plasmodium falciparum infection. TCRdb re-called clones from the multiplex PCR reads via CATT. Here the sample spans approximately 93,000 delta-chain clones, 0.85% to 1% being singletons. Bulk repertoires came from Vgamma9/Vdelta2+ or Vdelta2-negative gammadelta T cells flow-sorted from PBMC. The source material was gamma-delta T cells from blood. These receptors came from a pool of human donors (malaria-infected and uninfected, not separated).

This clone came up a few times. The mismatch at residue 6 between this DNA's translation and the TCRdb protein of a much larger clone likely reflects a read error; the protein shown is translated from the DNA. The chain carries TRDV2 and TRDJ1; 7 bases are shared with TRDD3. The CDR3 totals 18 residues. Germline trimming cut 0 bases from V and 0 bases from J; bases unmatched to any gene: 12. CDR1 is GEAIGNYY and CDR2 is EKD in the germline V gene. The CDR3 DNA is TGTGCCTGTGACACCGCTCTGGGGGTCTCCACCTACACCGATAAACTCATCTTT. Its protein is CACDTALGVSTYTDKLIF.

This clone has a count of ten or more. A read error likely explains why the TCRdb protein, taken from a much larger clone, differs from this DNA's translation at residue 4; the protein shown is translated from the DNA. The DNA of the CDR3 is TGTGCCTGTGGCACATTTCCTACGTTGGGGCCGGGGGACACCCGACAGATGTTTTTC. Protein: CACGTFPTLGPGDTRQMFF. The chain couples TRDV2 to TRDJ3; TRDD2 agrees at 7 bases. As TCRdb names no J gene, one was assigned here on the basis of a DNA match to germline. The CDR3 is 19 amino acids. The germline gives CDR1 GEAIGNYY, CDR2 EKD. V shed 5 bases, J shed 5 bases, and the junction held 17 bases outside the gene matches.

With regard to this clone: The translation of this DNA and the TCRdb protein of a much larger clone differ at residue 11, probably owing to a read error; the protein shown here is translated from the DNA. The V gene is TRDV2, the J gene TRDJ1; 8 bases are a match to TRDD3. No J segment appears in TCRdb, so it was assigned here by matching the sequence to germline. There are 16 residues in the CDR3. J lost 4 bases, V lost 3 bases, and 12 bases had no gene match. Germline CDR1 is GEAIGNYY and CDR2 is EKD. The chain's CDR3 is CACDLLAGGNLDKLIF. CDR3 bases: TGTGCCTGTGACCTCCTCGCTGGGGGAAACCTCGATAAACTCATCTTT.

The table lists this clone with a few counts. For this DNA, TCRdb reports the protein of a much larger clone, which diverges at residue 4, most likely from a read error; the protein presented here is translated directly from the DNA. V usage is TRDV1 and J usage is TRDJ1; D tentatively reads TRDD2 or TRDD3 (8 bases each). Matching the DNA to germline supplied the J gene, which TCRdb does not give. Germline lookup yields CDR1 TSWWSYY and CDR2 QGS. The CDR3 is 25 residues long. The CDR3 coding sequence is TGTGCTCTTGAGGAAGGGGACTTCCTACGTGACCCCTGGGGGAAGTCGACCCGAGGCACCGATAAACTCATCTTT. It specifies CALEEGDFLRDPWGKSTRGTDKLIF.

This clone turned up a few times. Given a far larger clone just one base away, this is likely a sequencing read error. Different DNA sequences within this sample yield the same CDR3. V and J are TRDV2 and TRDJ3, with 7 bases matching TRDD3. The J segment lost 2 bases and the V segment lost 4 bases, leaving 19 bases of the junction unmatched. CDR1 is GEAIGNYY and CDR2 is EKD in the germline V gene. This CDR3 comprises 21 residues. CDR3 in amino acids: CACDKRSWGFLKTWDTRQMFF. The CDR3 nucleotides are TGTGCCTGTGATAAGAGGAGCTGGGGGTTCCTTAAGACCTGGGACACCCGACAGATGTTTTTC.

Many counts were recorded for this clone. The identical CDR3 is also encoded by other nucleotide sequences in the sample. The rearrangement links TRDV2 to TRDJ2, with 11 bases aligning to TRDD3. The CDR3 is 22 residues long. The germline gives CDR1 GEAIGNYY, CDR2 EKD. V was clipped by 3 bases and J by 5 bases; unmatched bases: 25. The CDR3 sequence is CACDALGPQGLGDTSLTAQLFF. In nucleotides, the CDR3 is TGTGCCTGTGACGCCTTGGGTCCACAAGGTTTGGGGGATACGTCCCTAACAGCACAACTCTTCTTT.

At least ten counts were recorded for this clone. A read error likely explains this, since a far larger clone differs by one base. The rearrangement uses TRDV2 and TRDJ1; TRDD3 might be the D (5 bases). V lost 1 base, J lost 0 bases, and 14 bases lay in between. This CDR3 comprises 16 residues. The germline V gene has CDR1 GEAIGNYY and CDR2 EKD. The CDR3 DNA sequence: TGTGCCTGTGACACTCTGGGCCATAGCTACACCGATAAACTCATCTTT. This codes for CACDTLGHSYTDKLIF.

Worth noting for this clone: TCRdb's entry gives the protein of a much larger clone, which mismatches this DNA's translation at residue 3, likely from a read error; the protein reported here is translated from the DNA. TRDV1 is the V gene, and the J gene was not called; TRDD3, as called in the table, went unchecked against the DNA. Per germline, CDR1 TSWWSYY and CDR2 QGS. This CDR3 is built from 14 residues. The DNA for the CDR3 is TGTGCTCCTGGGGAACCAATTAGGTCCGATAACCTCATCTTT. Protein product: CAPGEPIRSDNLIF.

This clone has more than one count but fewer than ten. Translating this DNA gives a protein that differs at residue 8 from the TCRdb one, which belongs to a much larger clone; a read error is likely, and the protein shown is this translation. The CDR3 DNA follows: TGTGCTCTGCAGTCGGGGCCTTCGTTTACTGGGGGATACGCGTACACCGATAAACTCATCTTT. Residues: CALQSGPSFTGGYAYTDKLIF. The V and J genes are TRDV1 and TRDJ1; 13 nucleotides align to TRDD3. This CDR3 region has 21 residues. CDR1 and CDR2 (germline): TSWWSYY, QGS. V lost 9 bases, J lost 0 bases, and 22 bases stayed unmatched.

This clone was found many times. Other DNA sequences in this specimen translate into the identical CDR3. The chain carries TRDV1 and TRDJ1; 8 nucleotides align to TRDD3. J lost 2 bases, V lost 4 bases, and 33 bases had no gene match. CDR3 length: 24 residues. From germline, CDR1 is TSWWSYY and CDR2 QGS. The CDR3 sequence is CALGATYWARGVLGAPKLTDKLIF. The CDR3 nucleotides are TGTGCTCTTGGGGCTACCTACTGGGCGAGAGGTGTACTGGGGGCCCCCAAATTGACCGATAAACTCATCTTT.

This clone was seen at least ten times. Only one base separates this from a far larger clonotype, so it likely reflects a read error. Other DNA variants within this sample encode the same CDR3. DNA of the CDR3: TGTGCTCTTGGGGAAAAGAGTCCCCGCCCTCCTCCGTCGCATGGGGATACCCACACTGATAAACTCATCTTT. Its translation: CALGEKSPRPPPSHGDTHTDKLIF. This chain links TRDV1 with TRDJ1; the match to TRDD3 covers 8 bases. From germline, CDR1 is TSWWSYY and CDR2 QGS. The CDR3 has 24 amino acids.

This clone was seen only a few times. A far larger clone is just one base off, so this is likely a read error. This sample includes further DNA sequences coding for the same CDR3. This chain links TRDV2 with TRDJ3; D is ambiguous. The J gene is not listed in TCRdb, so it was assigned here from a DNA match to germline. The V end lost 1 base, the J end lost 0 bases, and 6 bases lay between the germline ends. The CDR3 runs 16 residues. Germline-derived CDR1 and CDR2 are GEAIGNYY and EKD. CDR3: CACDTRDSWDTRQMFF. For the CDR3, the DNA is TGTGCCTGTGACACTCGGGACTCCTGGGACACCCGACAGATGTTTTTC.

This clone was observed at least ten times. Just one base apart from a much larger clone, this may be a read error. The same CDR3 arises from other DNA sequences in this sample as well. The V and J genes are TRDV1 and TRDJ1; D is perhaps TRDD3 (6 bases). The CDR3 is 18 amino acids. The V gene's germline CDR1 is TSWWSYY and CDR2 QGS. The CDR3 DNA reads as TGCGCTCTTGGGGATCGAAGGAGCTGGACACCTATAATCGATAAACTCATCTTT. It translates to CALGDRRSWTPIIDKLIF.

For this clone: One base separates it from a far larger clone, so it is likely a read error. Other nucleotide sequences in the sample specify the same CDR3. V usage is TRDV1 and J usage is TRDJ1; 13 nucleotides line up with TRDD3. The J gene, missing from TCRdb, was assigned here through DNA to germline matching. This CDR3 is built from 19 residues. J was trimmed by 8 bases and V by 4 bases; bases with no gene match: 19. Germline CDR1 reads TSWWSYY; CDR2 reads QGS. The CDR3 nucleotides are TGTGCTCTTGGGGTCGAGGCCTTCCTTACAACTGGGGGATACGGCAAACTCATCTTT. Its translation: CALGVEAFLTTGGYGKLIF.

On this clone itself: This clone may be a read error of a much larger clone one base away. The CDR3 sequence is CALGDLYPLDRGYPGGIKLIF. DNA for the CDR3: TGTGCTCTTGGGGACCTATACCCCCTAGATCGAGGATACCCCGGTGGTATAAAGCTCATCTTT. V gene TRDV1 was called; the J gene was not; the table's D gene call, TRDD3, was not cross checked with the DNA. The germline V gene encodes CDR1 TSWWSYY and CDR2 QGS. This CDR3 has 21 residues.

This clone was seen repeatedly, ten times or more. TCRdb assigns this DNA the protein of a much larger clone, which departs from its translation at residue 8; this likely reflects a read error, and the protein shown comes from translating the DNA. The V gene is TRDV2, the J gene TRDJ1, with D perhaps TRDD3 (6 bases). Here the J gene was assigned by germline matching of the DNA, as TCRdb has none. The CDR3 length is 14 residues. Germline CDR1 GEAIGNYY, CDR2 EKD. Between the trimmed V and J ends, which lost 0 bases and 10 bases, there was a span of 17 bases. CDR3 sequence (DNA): TGTGCCTGTGACACCGTGGGGGGTACGAGACGACTCATCTTT. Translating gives CACDTVGGTRRLIF.

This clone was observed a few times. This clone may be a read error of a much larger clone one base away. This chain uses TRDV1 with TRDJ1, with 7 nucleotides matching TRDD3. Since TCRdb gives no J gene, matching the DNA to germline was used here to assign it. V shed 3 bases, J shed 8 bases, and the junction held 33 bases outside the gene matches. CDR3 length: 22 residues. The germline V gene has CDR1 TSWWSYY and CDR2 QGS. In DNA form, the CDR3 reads TGTGCTCTTGGGGAGCACACCCGGTTAGGCGTACTGGGGATCCCCGTCATAGGGAAACTCATCTTT. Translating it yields CALGEHTRLGVLGIPVIGKLIF.

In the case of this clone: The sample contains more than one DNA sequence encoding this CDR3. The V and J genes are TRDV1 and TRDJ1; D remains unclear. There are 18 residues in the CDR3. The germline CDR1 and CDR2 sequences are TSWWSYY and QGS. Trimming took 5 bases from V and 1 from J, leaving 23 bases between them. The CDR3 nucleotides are TGTGCTCTTGGGCCTCCGCCCTCCATCGTAGGAGTCACCGATAAACTCATCTTT. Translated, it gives CALGPPPSIVGVTDKLIF.

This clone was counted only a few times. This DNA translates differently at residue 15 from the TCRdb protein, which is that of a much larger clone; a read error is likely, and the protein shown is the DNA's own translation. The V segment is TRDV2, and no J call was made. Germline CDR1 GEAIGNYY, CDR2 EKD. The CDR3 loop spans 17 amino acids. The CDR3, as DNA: TGTGCCTGTGACACCGCCGAAGAGAACAGGGACACCCGACAGACGTTTTTC. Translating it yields CACDTAEENRDTRQTFF.

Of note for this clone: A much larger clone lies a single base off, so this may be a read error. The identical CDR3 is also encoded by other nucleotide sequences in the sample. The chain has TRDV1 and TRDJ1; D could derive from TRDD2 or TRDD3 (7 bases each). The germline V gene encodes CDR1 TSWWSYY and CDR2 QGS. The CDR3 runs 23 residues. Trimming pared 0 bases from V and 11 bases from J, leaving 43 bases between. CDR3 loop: CALGELPPFPTSGPNYWGIQLIF. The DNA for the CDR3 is TGTGCTCTTGGGGAACTCCCCCCCTTTCCTACCAGTGGTCCGAACTACTGGGGAATACAGCTCATCTTT.

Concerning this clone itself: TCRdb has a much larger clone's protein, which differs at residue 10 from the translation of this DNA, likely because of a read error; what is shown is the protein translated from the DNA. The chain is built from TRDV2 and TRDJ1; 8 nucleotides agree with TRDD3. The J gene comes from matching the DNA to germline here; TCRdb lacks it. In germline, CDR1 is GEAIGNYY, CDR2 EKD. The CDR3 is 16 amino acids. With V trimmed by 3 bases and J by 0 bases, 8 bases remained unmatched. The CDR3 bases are TGTGCCTGTGACCGTACTGGGGGTTTGAACACCGATAAACTCATCTTT. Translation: CACDRTGGLNTDKLIF.

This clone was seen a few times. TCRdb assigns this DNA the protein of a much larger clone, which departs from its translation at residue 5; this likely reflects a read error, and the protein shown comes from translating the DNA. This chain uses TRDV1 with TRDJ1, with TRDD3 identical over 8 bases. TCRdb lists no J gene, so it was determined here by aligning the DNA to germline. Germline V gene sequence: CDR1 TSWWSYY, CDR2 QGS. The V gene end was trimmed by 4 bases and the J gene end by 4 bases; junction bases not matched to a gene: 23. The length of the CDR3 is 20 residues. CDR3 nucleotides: TGTGCTCTTGGGGCCCCCATTTCCCGTACTGGGGGCCACTGCTGCGATAAACTCATCTTT. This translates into CALGAPISRTGGHCCDKLIF.

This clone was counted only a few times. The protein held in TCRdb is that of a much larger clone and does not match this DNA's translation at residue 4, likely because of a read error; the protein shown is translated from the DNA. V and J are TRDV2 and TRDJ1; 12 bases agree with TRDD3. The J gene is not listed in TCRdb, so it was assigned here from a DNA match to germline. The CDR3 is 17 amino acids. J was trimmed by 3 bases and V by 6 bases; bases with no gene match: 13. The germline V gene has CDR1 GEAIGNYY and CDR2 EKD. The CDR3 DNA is TGTGCCTGTCGACCCTGGGGGATACGCCCGGATTCCGATAAACTCATCTTT. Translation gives CACRPWGIRPDSDKLIF.

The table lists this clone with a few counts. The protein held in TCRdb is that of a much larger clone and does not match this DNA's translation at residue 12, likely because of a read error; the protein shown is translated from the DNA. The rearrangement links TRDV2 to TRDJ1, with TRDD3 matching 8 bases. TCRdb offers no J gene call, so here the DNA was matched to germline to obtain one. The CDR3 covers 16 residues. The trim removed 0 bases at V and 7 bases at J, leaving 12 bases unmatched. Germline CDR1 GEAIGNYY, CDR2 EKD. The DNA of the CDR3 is TGTGCCTGTGACACCGCTACTGGGGGCTCTCTCGGTAAACTCATCTTT. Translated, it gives CACDTATGGSLGKLIF.

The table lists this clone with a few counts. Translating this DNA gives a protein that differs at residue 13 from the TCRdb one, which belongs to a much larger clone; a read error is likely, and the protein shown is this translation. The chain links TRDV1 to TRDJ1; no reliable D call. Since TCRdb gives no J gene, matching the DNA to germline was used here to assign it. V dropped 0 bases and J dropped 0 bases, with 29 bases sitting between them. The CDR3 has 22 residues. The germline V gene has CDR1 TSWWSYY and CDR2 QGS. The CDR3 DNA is TGTGCTCTTGGGGAACTAGTCCCTGCTGCTGTTGATGCGGAAGTAAACACCGATAAACTCATCTTT. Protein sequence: CALGELVPAAVDAEVNTDKLIF.

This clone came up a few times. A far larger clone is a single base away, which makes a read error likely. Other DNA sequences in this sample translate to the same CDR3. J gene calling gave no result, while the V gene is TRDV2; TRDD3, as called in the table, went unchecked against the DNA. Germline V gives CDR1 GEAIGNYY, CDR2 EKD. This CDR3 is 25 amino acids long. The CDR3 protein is CACDNRNTFLLSSRRGIEWTDKLIF. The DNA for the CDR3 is TGTGCCTGTGACAACAGGAACACCTTCCTACTATCGTCCCGGCGGGGGATAGAGTGGACCGATAAGCTCATCTTT.

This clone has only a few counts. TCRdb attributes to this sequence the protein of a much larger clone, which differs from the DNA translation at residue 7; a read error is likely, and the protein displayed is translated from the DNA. CDR3 coding DNA: TGTGCTCTTGGGGAACTAGGTGGGATACTTCCGTACACCGATAAACTCATCTTT. Translation gives CALGELGGILPYTDKLIF. The rearrangement uses TRDV1 and TRDJ1, with 7 bases lining up with TRDD3. TCRdb supplies no J gene; here it was assigned by aligning the nucleotide sequence to germline. V gave up 0 bases and J gave up 0 bases; unmatched junction bases: 10. CDR3 length equals 18 residues. Germline CDR1 and CDR2: TSWWSYY and QGS.